This TCR beta chain was sequenced during a study of blood T cell repertoires in COVID-19. On the study more broadly: Samples representing acute and convalescent COVID-19 were sourced from the United States, Italy and Spain. PBMCs, B-cell-depleted T cells, or T cells were the source of the cDNA or gDNA that made up the material.

This CDR3 spans 14 amino acids. The ends were cut back, 0 bases at V and 4 bases at J, with 9 bases in the middle. The germline V gene encodes CDR1 LGHDT and CDR2 YNNKEL (reference sequence). Original processing notes: The authors estimated nucleated cell counts from reference gene primer amplification. Sequencing used immunoSEQ multiplex PCR; TCRdb keeps in-frame clones, though not all of them. V, J and clone size derive from that table, while D and trimming were established from the DNA sequence. Of under 250,000 clones listed, about 93% are singletons. The Seattle patients, enrolled during active infection, were followed longitudinally.

Source material: peripheral blood. The TCR comes from a man aged 60-69 years with COVID-19, enrolled during active disease. The chain is built from TRBV3-1 (or the pseudogene TRBV3-2) and TRBJ1-2; D is ambiguous. This CDR3 reads CASSQEAGSYGYTF. CDR3 in DNA: TGTGCCAGCAGCCAAGAGGCCGGGTCCTATGGCTACACCTTC.